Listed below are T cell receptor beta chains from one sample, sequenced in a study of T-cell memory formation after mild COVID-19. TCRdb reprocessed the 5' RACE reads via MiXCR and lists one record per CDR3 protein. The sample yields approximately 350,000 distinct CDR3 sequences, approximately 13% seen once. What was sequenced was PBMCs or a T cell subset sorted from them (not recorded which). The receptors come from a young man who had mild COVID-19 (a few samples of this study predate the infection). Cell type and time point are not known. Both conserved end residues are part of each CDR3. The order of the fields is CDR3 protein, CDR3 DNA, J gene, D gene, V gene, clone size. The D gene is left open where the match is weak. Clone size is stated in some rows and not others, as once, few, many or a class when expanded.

CDR3: CASSASRGNYGYTF
DNA: TGTGCCAGCAGCGCTAGCAGGGGTAACTATGGCTACACCTTC
J: TRBJ1-2
D: .
V: TRBV7-9
size: .

CDR3: CASSGTANSPLHF
DNA: TGTGCCAGCAGCGGGACAGCAAATTCACCCCTCCACTTT
J: TRBJ1-6
D: TRBD1
V: TRBV11-2
size: .

CDR3: CASSLHGPTGELFF
DNA: TGTGCCAGCAGCTTACATGGGCCCACCGGGGAGCTGTTTTTT
J: TRBJ2-2
D: .
V: TRBV7-2
size: .

CDR3: CASRQTGGGGTEAFF
DNA: TGTGCCAGCAGGCAGACCGGAGGGGGTGGCACTGAAGCTTTCTTT
J: TRBJ1-1
D: .
V: TRBV7-2
size: .

CDR3: CASNTGVEQAFF
DNA: TGTGCCAGCAACACAGGGGTCGAACAAGCTTTCTTT
J: TRBJ1-1
D: TRBD1
V: TRBV7-9
size: few

CDR3: CASSLRVVMEQYF
DNA: TGTGCCAGCAGTCTCAGGGTGGTGATGGAGCAGTACTTC
J: TRBJ2-7
D: .
V: TRBV6-1
size: once

CDR3: CSARVGTGLSEQYF
DNA: TGCAGTGCTAGAGTAGGGACAGGGCTTTCCGAGCAGTACTTC
J: TRBJ2-7
D: TRBD1
V: TRBV20-1
size: .

CDR3: CATSREDLGLAANTGELFF
DNA: TGTGCCACCAGCAGAGAGGATCTGGGACTAGCGGCGAACACCGGGGAGCTGTTTTTT
J: TRBJ2-2
D: TRBD2
V: TRBV15
size: few

CDR3: CASSPKSPVGRTGELFF
DNA: TGTGCCAGCAGCCCCAAAAGTCCCGTCGGGAGGACCGGGGAGCTGTTTTTT
J: TRBJ2-2
D: TRBD2
V: TRBV7-2
size: few

CDR3: CATSMGVLDGYTF
DNA: TGTGCCACCAGCATGGGCGTTTTGGATGGCTACACCTTC
J: TRBJ1-2
D: .
V: TRBV15
size: .

CDR3: CASSMAELYSPLHF
DNA: TGTGCCAGCTCAATGGCAGAGCTATACTCACCCCTCCACTTT
J: TRBJ1-6
D: .
V: TRBV18
size: .

CDR3: CASSSWTGGYGYTF
DNA: TGCGCCAGCAGCTCGTGGACAGGGGGTTATGGCTACACCTTC
J: TRBJ1-2
D: TRBD1
V: TRBV5-1
size: .

CDR3: CASSHRGNEQFF
DNA: TGTGCCAGCAGCCACCGCGGGAATGAGCAGTTCTTC
J: TRBJ2-1
D: .
V: TRBV7-3
size: few

CDR3: CASSGQAYNSPLHF
DNA: TGTGCCAGCAGCGGGCAGGCCTATAATTCACCCCTCCACTTT
J: TRBJ1-6
D: .
V: TRBV7-2
size: .

CDR3: CASSSRTGGPGNTIYF
DNA: TGTGCCAGCAGCTCCCGGACAGGGGGCCCTGGAAACACCATATATTTT
J: TRBJ1-3
D: TRBD1
V: TRBV25-1
size: few

CDR3: CASSYGLGGPNTEAFF
DNA: TGCGCCAGCAGCTACGGCCTCGGGGGCCCTAACACTGAAGCTTTCTTT
J: TRBJ1-1
D: .
V: TRBV5-1
size: many

CDR3: CSARAGTGPYNSPLHF
DNA: TGCAGTGCTAGAGCCGGGACAGGACCGTATAATTCACCCCTCCACTTT
J: TRBJ1-6
D: TRBD1
V: TRBV20-1
size: .

CDR3: CASSMGQGTDTQYF
DNA: TGCGCCAGCAGCATGGGACAGGGGACAGATACGCAGTATTTT
J: TRBJ2-3
D: TRBD1
V: TRBV5-1
size: .

CDR3: CSASHPSGTSVHTQYF
DNA: TGCAGTGCTAGCCACCCAAGCGGGACTAGCGTCCATACGCAGTATTTT
J: TRBJ2-3
D: TRBD2
V: TRBV20-1
size: .

CDR3: CASSSESGAKQYF
DNA: TGTGCCAGCAGTTCAGAGAGCGGGGCCAAGCAGTACTTC
J: TRBJ2-7
D: TRBD2
V: TRBV7-9
size: .

CDR3: CASSQDYTGERYGYTF
DNA: TGTGCCAGCAGCCAAGATTATACTGGGGAACGGTATGGCTACACCTTC
J: TRBJ1-2
D: .
V: TRBV3-1
size: .

CDR3: CASSLYIGELFF
DNA: TGTGCCAGCAGCTTGTATATCGGGGAGCTGTTTTTT
J: TRBJ2-2
D: .
V: TRBV5-5
size: many

CDR3: CSARSPGGAGGPPDTQYF
DNA: TGCAGTGCTAGATCTCCCGGCGGGGCGGGGGGGCCTCCAGATACGCAGTATTTT
J: TRBJ2-3
D: TRBD2
V: TRBV20-1
size: .

CDR3: CASSVSRGSYNEQFF
DNA: TGCGCCAGCAGTGTTAGTCGGGGCTCCTACAATGAGCAGTTCTTC
J: TRBJ2-1
D: .
V: TRBV5-1
size: few

CDR3: CASSFRGGPYNEQFF
DNA: TGTGCCAGCAGCTTTCGGGGGGGCCCCTACAATGAGCAGTTCTTC
J: TRBJ2-1
D: TRBD2
V: TRBV7-9
size: many

CDR3: CASGGSQNEQFF
DNA: TGTGCCAGCGGGGGGTCCCAGAATGAGCAGTTCTTC
J: TRBJ2-1
D: .
V: TRBV6-5
size: few

CDR3: CASSFGWTAANYGYTF
DNA: TGTGCCAGCAGCTTTGGGTGGACAGCAGCTAACTATGGCTACACCTTC
J: TRBJ1-2
D: .
V: TRBV7-2
size: .

CDR3: CASSLTMKLTEAFF
DNA: TGCGCCAGCAGCTTGACGATGAAGCTCACTGAAGCTTTCTTT
J: TRBJ1-1
D: .
V: TRBV5-1
size: .

CDR3: CASSQNRVGEQYF
DNA: TGCGCCAGCAGCCAAAACAGGGTTGGCGAGCAGTACTTC
J: TRBJ2-7
D: .
V: TRBV4-3
size: few